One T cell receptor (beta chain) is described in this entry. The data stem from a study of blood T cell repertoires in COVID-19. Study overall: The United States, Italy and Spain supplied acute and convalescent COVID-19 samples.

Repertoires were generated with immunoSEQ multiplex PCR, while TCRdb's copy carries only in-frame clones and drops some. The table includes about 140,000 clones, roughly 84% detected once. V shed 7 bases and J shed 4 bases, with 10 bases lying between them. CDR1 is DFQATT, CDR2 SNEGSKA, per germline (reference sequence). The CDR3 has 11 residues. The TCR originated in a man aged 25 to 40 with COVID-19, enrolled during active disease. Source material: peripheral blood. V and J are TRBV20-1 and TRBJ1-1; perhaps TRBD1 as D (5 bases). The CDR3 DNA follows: TGCAGTGTCAGGGAGGGCACTGAAGCTTTCTTT. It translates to CSVREGTEAFF.